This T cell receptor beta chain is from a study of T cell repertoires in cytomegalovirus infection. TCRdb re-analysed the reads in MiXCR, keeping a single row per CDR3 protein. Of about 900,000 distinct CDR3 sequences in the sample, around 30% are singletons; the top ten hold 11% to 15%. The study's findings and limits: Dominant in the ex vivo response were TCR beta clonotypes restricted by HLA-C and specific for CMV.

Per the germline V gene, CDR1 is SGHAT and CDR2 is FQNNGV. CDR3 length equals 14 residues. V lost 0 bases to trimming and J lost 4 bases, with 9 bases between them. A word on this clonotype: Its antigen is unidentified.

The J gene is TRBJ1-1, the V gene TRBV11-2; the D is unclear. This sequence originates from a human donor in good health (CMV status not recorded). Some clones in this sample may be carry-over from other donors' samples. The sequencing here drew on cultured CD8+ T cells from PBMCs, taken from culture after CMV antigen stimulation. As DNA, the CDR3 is TGTGCCAGCAGCTTAGATGTCAGTGCCACTGAAGCTTTCTTT. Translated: CASSLDVSATEAFF.